The 16 T cell receptor beta chains reported below all come from one sample, sequenced in a study of blood T cell repertoires in COVID-19. Some clones are missing from TCRdb's copy, which holds only in-frame ones; the method was immunoSEQ multiplex PCR. The data show some 95,000 clones, approximately 90% seen once. Sequencing was done on a sample of peripheral blood. The receptors derive from a human donor with active COVID-19. The donor label of this sample is uncertain.

This rearrangement joins TRBV9 to TRBJ2-2, with unresolved D. Germline CDR1 and CDR2: SGDLS and YYNGEE. V lost 4 bases, J lost 2 bases, and 12 bases lay in between. This CDR3 has 15 residues. The DNA of the CDR3 is TGTGCCAGCAGCCAAGGCGAGGCAAACACCGGGGAGCTGTTTTTT. Amino acid sequence: CASSQGEANTGELFF.

The chain recombines TRBV13 with TRBJ1-4, with 8 bases that match TRBD1. There are 14 residues in the CDR3. V shed 1 base, J shed 7 bases, and the junction held 2 bases outside the gene matches. Germline V CDR1 and CDR2: PRHDT, FYEKMQ (reference sequence). In DNA, the CDR3 is TGTGCCAGCAGCTTAGCCAGGGGGCGTGAAAAACTGTTTTTT. Amino acids: CASSLARGREKLFF.

The chain recombines TRBV6-5 with TRBJ1-1; no clear D gene. The CDR3 totals 12 residues. Germline values: CDR1 MNHEY, CDR2 SVGAGI. V shed 6 bases and J shed 4 bases, with 9 bases lying between them. CDR3 DNA: TGTGCCAGCAGCCGCGAACGCACTGAAGCTTTCTTT. Translation: CASSRERTEAFF.

The chain couples TRBV6-5 to TRBJ1-2, with 8 nucleotides matching TRBD1. The CDR3 length is 14 residues. The J segment lost 2 bases and the V segment lost 5 bases, leaving 4 bases of the junction unmatched. The germline gives CDR1 MNHEY, CDR2 SVGAGI. The CDR3 protein is CASSLTGVNYGYTF. The CDR3 DNA reads TGTGCCAGCAGTCTGACAGGGGTCAACTATGGCTACACCTTC.

The rearrangement links TRBV7-9 to TRBJ2-7; D is unclear. Trimming stripped 5 bases from V and 2 bases from J, with 7 bases between. CDR3 length: 12 amino acids. Germline V gene sequence: CDR1 SEHNR, CDR2 FQNEAQ (reference sequence). The CDR3 nucleotides read TGTGCCAGCAGCACACTAACCTACGAGCAGTACTTC. Translation: CASSTLTYEQYF.

The table lists this clone with a count of one. The genes are TRBV6-4 and TRBJ2-3; D not certain. V was trimmed by 0 bases and J by 2 bases, leaving 12 bases between them. Germline V gene lookup returns CDR1 MRHNA and CDR2 SNTAGT. The CDR3 runs 16 residues. As DNA, the CDR3 is TGTGCCAGCAGTGACTCCCCCAAGCGACCCACAGATACGCAGTATTTT. The encoded protein is CASSDSPKRPTDTQYF.

This clone was observed a single time. The CDR3, as DNA: TGCGCCAGCAGCGCGTGGACAGGGGGCGAGAATTCACCCCTCCACTTT. This gives the protein CASSAWTGGENSPLHF. The V gene is TRBV5-1, the J gene TRBJ1-6; 11 nucleotides agree with TRBD1. With V trimmed by 4 bases and J by 7 bases, 7 bases remained unmatched. The CDR3 has 16 amino acids. Looked up from germline, CDR1 is SGHRS and CDR2 is YFSETQ.

V usage is TRBV6-8 and J usage is TRBJ2-2, with TRBD1 matching 10 bases. CDR1 and CDR2 from the germline V gene are MNHGY and SAAAGT. The CDR3 spans 16 residues. V lost 6 bases, J lost 3 bases, and 7 bases stayed unmatched. The DNA for the CDR3 is TGTGCCAGCAGACCCACCGGGACAGGGGACACCGGGGAGCTGTTTTTT. Protein: CASRPTGTGDTGELFF.

V is TRBV28 and J is TRBJ1-2; no reliable D call. This CDR3 contains 12 residues. Germline V lookup: CDR1 MDHEN, CDR2 SYDVKM. Trimming pared 5 bases from V and 4 bases from J, leaving 8 bases between. Here the CDR3 DNA reads TGTGCCAGCAGTCCCCTACTCTATGGCTACACCTTC. It is translated as CASSPLLYGYTF.

This clone has just one count. The chain couples TRBV7-9 to TRBJ1-2; TRBD1 is a possible D gene (5 bases). Germline loops: CDR1 SEHNR, CDR2 FQNEAQ (reference sequence). Trimming took 5 bases from V and 8 from J, leaving 21 bases between them. CDR3 length: 15 amino acids. The CDR3 spells CASSPVGGPRLGYTF. CDR3 in DNA: TGTGCCAGCAGCCCCGTCGGGGGACCCCGCTTAGGCTACACCTTC.

The count of this clone is one. The rearrangement uses TRBV5-4 and TRBJ1-4; 7 bases match TRBD1. Trimming removed 6 bases from V and 8 bases from J; junction bases left unmatched: 10. Per germline, CDR1 SGHNT and CDR2 YYREEE (reference sequence). This CDR3 region has 14 residues. CDR3 nucleotides: TGTGCCAGCAAAGTAGGTCAGGGGGAAGAAAAACTGTTTTTT. The encoded protein is CASKVGQGEEKLFF. Using reference TRBV5-4 and TRBJ1-4 for the parts outside the CDR3, the full variable domain is ETGVTQSPTHLIKTRGQQVTLRCSSQSGHNTVSWYQQALGQGPQFIFQYYREEENGRGNFPPRFSGLQFPNYSSELNVNALELDDSALYLCASKVGQGEEKLFFGSGTQLSVL.

J is TRBJ2-5 and V is TRBV2; TRBD1 aligns across 9 bases. From germline, CDR1 is SNHLY and CDR2 FYNNEI. The V segment lost 4 bases and the J segment 5 bases; nucleotides outside the gene matches: 11. CDR3 size: 16 residues. CDR3 nucleotide sequence: TGTGCCAGCAGTGGGGGTAGGACAGGGGTCTTGGAGACCCAGTACTTC. It yields the protein CASSGGRTGVLETQYF.

The CDR3: CASSPRGGHSGNTIYF. The CDR3, as DNA: TGTGCCAGCAGTCCTCGTGGAGGGCACTCTGGAAACACCATATATTTT. J is TRBJ1-3 and V is TRBV27; D gene ambiguous. V was trimmed by 5 bases and J by 0 bases, leaving 14 bases between them. Per germline, CDR1 MNHEY and CDR2 SMNVEV (reference sequence). There are 16 residues in the CDR3.

The V call is TRBV13, the J call TRBJ2-3; weak D call: TRBD1 (6 bases). V was pared by 0 bases and J by 6 bases, with 7 bases between. The CDR3 has 13 residues. Germline-derived CDR1 and CDR2 are PRHDT and FYEKMQ (reference sequence). In nucleotides, the CDR3 is TGTGCCAGCAGCTTAGGTACAGGGGATACGCAGTATTTT. It codes for CASSLGTGDTQYF.

This chain joins TRBV27 and TRBJ2-7; 9 bases agree with TRBD1. The ends lost 3 bases at V and 7 bases at J; junction bases unmatched: 7. This CDR3 contains 14 residues. Per the germline V gene, CDR1 is MNHEY and CDR2 is SMNVEV (reference sequence). CDR3 coding DNA: TGTGCCAGCAGTTTTGGGACAGGGTTCCGAGAGCAGTACTTC. It specifies CASSFGTGFREQYF.

The chain uses TRBV7-9 and TRBJ2-7; maybe TRBD2 (6 bases). CDR3 length equals 15 residues. Germline values: CDR1 SEHNR, CDR2 FQNEAQ (reference sequence). V lost 5 bases, J lost 0 bases, and 14 bases lay in between. The CDR3 sequence: CASSASGLTSYEQYF. The CDR3 coding sequence is TGTGCCAGCAGCGCTTCGGGACTGACCTCCTACGAGCAGTACTTC.